This T cell receptor (beta chain) was sequenced for a study of OX40 agonist ivuxolimab in advanced cancers. Comments on this clone: Its specificity is unknown.

The germline CDR1 and CDR2 sequences are MDHEN and SYDVKM. The CDR3 is 15 residues long. V dropped 6 bases and J dropped 0; count of bases not matched to a gene: 5. TCRdb's table, derived via immunoSEQ multiplex PCR, lists solely in-frame clones and lacks some. Among tens of thousands of clones listed, 65% to 85% were seen once. Notes on the study in general: Expanded clones were, on average, more numerous in CD8+ T cells than in CD4+.

The origin of this receptor is an adult with an advanced solid tumor such as melanoma, head and neck, liver or kidney cancer. Source: CD4+ or CD8+ T cells sorted from blood, taken in a trial of the OX40 agonist ivuxolimab. The gene calls are TRBV28 and TRBJ1-5; 7 bases align to TRBD1. CDR3 loop: CASSLTGVSNQPQHF. The CDR3 coding sequence is TGTGCCAGCAGCCTTACAGGGGTTAGCAATCAGCCCCAGCATTTT.